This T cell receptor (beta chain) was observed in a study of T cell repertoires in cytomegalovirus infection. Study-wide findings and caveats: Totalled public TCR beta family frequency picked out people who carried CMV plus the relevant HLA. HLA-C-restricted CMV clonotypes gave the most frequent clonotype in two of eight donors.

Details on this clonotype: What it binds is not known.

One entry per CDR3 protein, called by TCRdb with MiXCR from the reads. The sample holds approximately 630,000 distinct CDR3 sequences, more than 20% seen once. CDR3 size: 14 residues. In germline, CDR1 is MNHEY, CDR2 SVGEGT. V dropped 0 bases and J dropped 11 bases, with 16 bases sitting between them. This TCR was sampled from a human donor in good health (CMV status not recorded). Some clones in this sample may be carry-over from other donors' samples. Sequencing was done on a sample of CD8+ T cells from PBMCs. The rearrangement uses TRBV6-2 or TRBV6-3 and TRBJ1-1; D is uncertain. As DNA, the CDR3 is TGTGCCAGCAGTTACTCGGGGTGGAAAGACGGGGCTTTCTTT. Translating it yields CASSYSGWKDGAFF.